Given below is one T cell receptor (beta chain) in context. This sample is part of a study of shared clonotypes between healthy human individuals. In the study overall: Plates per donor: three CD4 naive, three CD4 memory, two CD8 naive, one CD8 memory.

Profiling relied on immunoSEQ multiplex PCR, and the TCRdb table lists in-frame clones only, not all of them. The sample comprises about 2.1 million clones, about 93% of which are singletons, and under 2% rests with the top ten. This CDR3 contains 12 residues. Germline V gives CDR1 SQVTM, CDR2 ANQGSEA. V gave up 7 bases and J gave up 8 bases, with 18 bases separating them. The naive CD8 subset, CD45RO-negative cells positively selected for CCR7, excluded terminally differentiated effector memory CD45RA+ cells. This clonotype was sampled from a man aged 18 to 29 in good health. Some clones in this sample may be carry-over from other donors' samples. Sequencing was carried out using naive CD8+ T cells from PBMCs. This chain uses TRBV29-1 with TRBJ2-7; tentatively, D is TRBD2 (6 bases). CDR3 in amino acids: CSAPGLDAQQYF. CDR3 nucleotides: TGCAGCGCCCCGGGACTGGACGCCCAGCAGTACTTC.